The following is a T cell receptor beta chain sequence with its context. Its target is unknown. One end of the junction does not line up with germline, which may come from a read error. Other DNA sequences from this sample encode an identical CDR3 as well. The data stem from a study of OX40 agonist ivuxolimab in advanced cancers. About the study: It was permissible to have had prior anti-PD-1, anti-PD-L1 or anti-CTLA-4 therapy, and around 40% had some.

TCRdb keeps only in-frame clones here, not all; method: immunoSEQ multiplex PCR. Seen here are roughly 62,000 clones, 84% observed once, and the top ten hold approximately 4.5%. Cycle 7 day 1, cycle 4 day 1, and baseline were the timepoints at which blood was sampled. The CDR3 spans 17 residues. The germline V gene encodes CDR1 SGHDN and CDR2 FVKESK. Study-level results: Researchers did not establish what antigens the expanded peripheral T cells target.

This specimen consisted of CD4+ or CD8+ T cells sorted from blood, obtained in a trial of the OX40 agonist ivuxolimab. The genes are TRBV14 and TRBJ2-5; D is perhaps TRBD1 or TRBD2 (6 bases each). The TCR comes from an adult with an advanced solid tumor such as melanoma, head and neck, liver or kidney cancer. CDR3 sequence: CASSQVYGGAWQETQYF. In DNA, the CDR3 is TGTGCCAGCAGCCAGGTCTACGGGGGCGCTTGGCAAGAGACTCAGTACTTC.